This T cell receptor beta chain was sequenced in a study of cytomegalovirus exposure and HLA in healthy donors. Study-level background: Membership in the Caucasian-associated ancestry cluster was found for 81% of almost 400 genotyped donors.

Regarding the study as a whole: Both high specificity and high sensitivity reportedly marked the classifier's diagnosis of cytomegalovirus status. The number of N-insertions in an Asian-associated ancestry cluster was reportedly below the 666-donor mean in a later analysis.

13 Jbeta primers and 60 Vbeta primers were used for the PCR. Sequencing was performed with immunoSEQ multiplex PCR; in TCRdb, only in-frame clones are kept and a portion is missing. The sample contains roughly 150,000 clones, roughly 80% of which appear only once. CDR3 size: 13 residues. From germline, CDR1 is SQVTM and CDR2 ANQGSEA. V was trimmed by 4 bases and J by 9 bases, leaving 16 bases between them. About this clone itself: Antigen: not known.

The chain recombines TRBV29-1 with TRBJ2-1; TRBD1 might be the D (5 bases). This sequence was found in a woman aged 40-49 years in good health and CMV-seropositive. The sequenced material came from PBMCs. CDR3 region: CSVVSRVRGEQFF. In DNA form, the CDR3 reads TGCAGCGTTGTGTCGCGAGTAAGGGGTGAGCAGTTCTTC.